This T cell receptor beta chain was retrieved from a study of T cell responses to AZD1222 COVID-19 vaccine. Repertoires were generated with immunoSEQ multiplex PCR, while TCRdb's copy carries only in-frame clones and drops some. This table has 150,000 to 200,000 clones, 90% appearing once. About this clone itself: Its antigen is still unknown.

General study points: Repertoires in all cases were sampled only once the peak T cell response had passed.

Trimming took off 0 bases at V and 3 bases at J, with 12 bases between the two ends. Germline CDR1 and CDR2: ENHRY and SYGVKD. The CDR3 totals 15 residues. The V gene is TRBV10-3, the J gene TRBJ2-7; tentatively, D is TRBD1 (6 bases). Sequences were derived from peripheral blood, sampled 28 days after the second AZD1222 dose. The TCR comes from an adult who received the AZD1222 COVID-19 vaccine. The CDR3 DNA follows: TGTGCCATCAGTGAGTCGGGGACATTGAGCTACGAGCAGTACTTC. It codes for CAISESGTLSYEQYF.